This entry lists 5 T cell receptor beta chains sequenced from one sample in a study of blood T cell repertoires in COVID-19. TCRdb keeps only in-frame clones here, not all; method: immunoSEQ multiplex PCR. The sample lists roughly 120,000 clones; about 88% were seen once. Material for sequencing was peripheral blood. The source is a woman aged 70-85 years who had recovered from COVID-19.

The rearrangement joins TRBV18 to TRBJ2-7, with 7 nucleotides matching TRBD1. Germline-derived CDR1 and CDR2 are KGHSH and LQKENI. The junction had 11 bases not matched to a gene; V was cut back by 6 bases and J by 6 bases. There are 14 residues in the CDR3. CDR3 in amino acids: CASSPGQSRAEQYF. Here the CDR3 DNA reads TGTGCCAGCTCGCCGGGACAGAGTAGGGCCGAGCAGTACTTC.

In this sample, this clone turned up once. The rearrangement joins TRBV7-6 to TRBJ1-5, with unresolved D. This CDR3 has 15 amino acids. V lost 5 bases to trimming and J lost 3 bases, with 14 bases between them. Looked up from germline, CDR1 is SGHVS and CDR2 is FNYEAQ. The CDR3 bases are TGTGCCAGCAGCCACCGGGAAGAAAACAATCAGCCCCAGCATTTT. It specifies CASSHREENNQPQHF. Supplemented by reference TRBV7-6 and TRBJ1-5, the full variable domain reads GAGVSQSPRYKVTKRGQDVALRCDPISGHVSLYWYRQALGQGPEFLTYFNYEAQQDKSGLPNDRFSAERPEGSISTLTIQRTEQRDSAMYRCASSHREENNQPQHFGDGTRLSIL.

V and J are TRBV9 and TRBJ1-1; 10 bases line up with TRBD1. CDR3 length equals 17 residues. The trim removed 3 bases at V and 5 bases at J, leaving 13 bases unmatched. The germline CDR1 and CDR2 sequences are SGDLS and YYNGEE. The DNA of the CDR3 is TGTGCCAGCAGCGCCTCCGGGACAGGGGTCGGTAGAACTGAAGCTTTCTTT. Residues: CASSASGTGVGRTEAFF.

The gene calls are TRBV28 and TRBJ1-6; 7 nucleotides match TRBD1. The germline CDR1 and CDR2 sequences are MDHEN and SYDVKM. CDR3 size: 18 residues. The V segment lost 10 bases and the J segment 0 bases; nucleotides outside the gene matches: 15. The CDR3 sequence: CATQRGPGWSSYNSPLHF. CDR3 bases: TGTGCCACCCAGAGGGGGCCAGGTTGGAGCTCCTATAATTCACCCCTCCACTTT.

V is TRBV4-3 and J is TRBJ2-7; 9 nucleotides align to TRBD2. V was pared by 4 bases and J by 4 bases, with 5 bases of the junction left unmatched. Germline CDR1 reads LGHNA; CDR2 reads YSLEER. The CDR3 has 14 amino acids. The CDR3, as DNA: TGCGCCAGCAGCCGAGGGCGGGAGGGTTACGAGCAGTACTTC. This translates into CASSRGREGYEQYF.